This is a list of T cell receptor beta chains from one sample in a study of beta chain features in type 1 diabetes. Assay used: immunoSEQ multiplex PCR; TCRdb lists only in-frame clones, some missing. The table has roughly 330,000 clones, approximately 13% seen once. Input material: naive CD4+ T cells from blood. The receptors stem from a woman aged 18-35 years with type 1 diabetes. CDR3s include the opening cysteine and the closing phenylalanine or tryptophan. A D gene is named only where the DNA matches it firmly. The listing skips clone size in some rows; elsewhere it reads once, few, many or a size class.

>TRBJ1-2|TRBV29-1|-|-
TGCAGCGTTGAAAGGGGTTCTGGCTACACCTTC
CSVERGSGYTF
>TRBJ2-3|TRBV30|TRBD1|few
TGTGCCTGGAGTGCCGGGACAGGGAGGTCAGATACGCAGTATTTT
CAWSAGTGRSDTQYF
>TRBJ2-7|TRBV2|TRBD2|few
TGTGCCAGCAGTGGTAGGCTAGCGGGACAGTACGAGCAGTACTTC
CASSGRLAGQYEQYF
>TRBJ1-1|TRBV30|-|-
TGTGCCTGGGGACGGGAGAACACTGAAGCTTTCTTT
CAWGRENTEAFF
>TRBJ2-1|TRBV1|-|-
TGCACCAGCAGCGTACCGGGACTAGCGGGAGGTAGGGAGCAGTTCTTC
CTSSVPGLAGGREQFF
>TRBJ2-3|TRBV28|-|few
TGTGCCAGCAGAGGTGGAGCCGGAGATACGCAGTATTTT
CASRGGAGDTQYF
>TRBJ2-1|TRBV5-4|TRBD2|-
TGTGCCAGCAACAACCCTCCGGGACTAGCGGGAGAGAGTGAGCAGTTCTTC
CASNNPPGLAGESEQFF
>TRBJ2-7|TRBV28|TRBD1|-
TGTGCCAGCGTGGGACAGAGCTACGAGCAGTACTTC
CASVGQSYEQYF
>TRBJ2-7|TRBV5-4|TRBD1|-
TGTGCCAGCAGCGCAATGCCGGGACAGGGACAGTACGAGCAGTACTTC
CASSAMPGQGQYEQYF
>TRBJ2-1|TRBV5-6|TRBD2|-
TGTGCCAGCAGCTTGCAGCGGGAGGAATGGAATGAGCAGTTCTTC
CASSLQREEWNEQFF
>TRBJ2-1|TRBV6-5|TRBD2|few
TGTGCCAGCAGGGCCGGACTAGCGGGAGATGAGCAGTTCTTC
CASRAGLAGDEQFF
>TRBJ2-7|TRBV5-6|TRBD2|few
TGTGCCAGCAGCTTGGACACCGGGGGGAGAGGCTACGAGCAGTACTTC
CASSLDTGGRGYEQYF
>TRBJ2-5|TRBV9|TRBD2|-
TGTGCCAGCAGCCCAGGGAATAGCGGGAGGGCCTTGGAGACCCAGTACTTC
CASSPGNSGRALETQYF
>TRBJ2-3|TRBV30|-|-
TGTGCCTGGACACTAGGCCCGGATACGCAGTATTTT
CAWTLGPDTQYF
>TRBJ1-1|TRBV5-8|-|few
TGTGCCAGCAGCCTCGTTAACACTGAAGCTTTCTTT
CASSLVNTEAFF
>TRBJ2-7|TRBV4-2|TRBD2|-
TGTGCCAGCAGCCCGGGCGGGGGGCAGGACGAGCAGTACTTC
CASSPGGGQDEQYF
>TRBJ2-3|TRBV5-1|-|few
TGCGCCAGCAGCTTGGTGGCGCAGGCCGGCACAGATACGCAGTATTTT
CASSLVAQAGTDTQYF
>TRBJ1-5|TRBV30|TRBD1|-
TGTGCCTGGAGTCCGAGGGACAGATATCAGCCCCAGCATTTT
CAWSPRDRYQPQHF